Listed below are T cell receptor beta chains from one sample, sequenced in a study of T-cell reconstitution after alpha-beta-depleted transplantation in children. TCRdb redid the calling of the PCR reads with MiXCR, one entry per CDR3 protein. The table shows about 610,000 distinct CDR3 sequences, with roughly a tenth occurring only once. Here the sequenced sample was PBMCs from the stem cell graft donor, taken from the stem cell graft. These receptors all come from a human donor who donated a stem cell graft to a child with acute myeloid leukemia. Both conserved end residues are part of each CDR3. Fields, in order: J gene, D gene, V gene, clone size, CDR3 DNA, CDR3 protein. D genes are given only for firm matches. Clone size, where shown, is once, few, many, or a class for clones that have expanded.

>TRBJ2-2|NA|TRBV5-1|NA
TGCGCCAGCAGCTTGAGGCCTAACACCGGGGAGCTGTTTTTT
CASSLRPNTGELFF
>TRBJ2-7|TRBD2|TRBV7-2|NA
TGTGCCAGCAGCTTCGAGACTAGCGGGATCCTGTACGAGCAGTACTTC
CASSFETSGILYEQYF
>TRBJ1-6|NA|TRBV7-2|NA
TGTGCCAGCAGCCACGCAAATTCACCCCTCCACTTT
CASSHANSPLHF
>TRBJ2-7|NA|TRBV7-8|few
TGTGCCAGCAGCTTAACCCCACAGCCGTCTCTCGAGCAGTACTTC
CASSLTPQPSLEQYF
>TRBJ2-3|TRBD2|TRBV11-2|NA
TGTGCCAGCAGCTTTTGGGCTAGCGGGAGCCCCCCCACAGATACGCAGTATTTT
CASSFWASGSPPTDTQYF
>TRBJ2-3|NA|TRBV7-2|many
TGTGCCAGCAGCGCTTTGGATACGCAGTATTTT
CASSALDTQYF
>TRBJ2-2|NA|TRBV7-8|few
TGTGCCAGCAGCTTTTGGGGGCTAGCGAACACCGGGGAGCTGTTTTTT
CASSFWGLANTGELFF
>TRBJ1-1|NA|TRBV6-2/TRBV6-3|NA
TGTGCCAGCTCCACCTATCAGGGATCGATGTTCGGTGGGGACACTGAAGCTTTCTTT
CASSTYQGSMFGGDTEAFF
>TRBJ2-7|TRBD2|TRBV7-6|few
TGTGCCATCCCCCGGCCGGGACTACTTTCCTACGAGCAGTACTTC
CAIPRPGLLSYEQYF
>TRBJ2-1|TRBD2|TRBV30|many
TGTGCCTATTTACTAGCGGGAGGTCCCAATGAGCAGTTCTTC
CAYLLAGGPNEQFF
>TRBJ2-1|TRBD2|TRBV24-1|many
TGTGCCACCCGGGGTAGCGGGCAGATTGAGCAGTTCTTC
CATRGSGQIEQFF
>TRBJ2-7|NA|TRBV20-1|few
TGCAGTGCTAGAGACGGACGGAGCTCCTACGAGCAGTACTTC
CSARDGRSSYEQYF
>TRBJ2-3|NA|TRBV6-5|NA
TGTGCCAGCAGTCCCATTCCGGGGGATGGCACAGATACGCAGTATTTT
CASSPIPGDGTDTQYF
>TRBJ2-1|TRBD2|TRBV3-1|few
TGTGCCAGCAGCCAATTTCCGGGAGGGGCCTACAATGAGCAGTTCTTC
CASSQFPGGAYNEQFF
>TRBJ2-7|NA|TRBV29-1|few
TGCAGCGTTGAGGCTGCCCACTACGAGCAGTACTTC
CSVEAAHYEQYF
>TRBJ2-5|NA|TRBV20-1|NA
TGCAGTGCTCCAATTTTACAAGAGACCCAGTACTTC
CSAPILQETQYF
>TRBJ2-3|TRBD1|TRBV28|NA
TGTGCCAGCAGTATCCCGACAGGGTTGGGTTGGGATACGCAGTATTTT
CASSIPTGLGWDTQYF
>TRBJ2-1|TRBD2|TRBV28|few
TGTGCCAGCAGTTTCACTAGCGGGGCTCAGGATGAGCAGTTCTTC
CASSFTSGAQDEQFF
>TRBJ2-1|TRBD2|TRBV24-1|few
TGTGCCACCGGCCGGGGAGGGCCGTACAATGAGCAGTTCTTC
CATGRGGPYNEQFF
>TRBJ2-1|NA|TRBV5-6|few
TGTGCCAGCAGCCGAGCAGGGGAAGACGCCTACAATGAGCAGTTCTTC
CASSRAGEDAYNEQFF
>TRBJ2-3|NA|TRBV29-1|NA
TGCAGCGTTACGCAAAAGCTGCTTGGGGATACGCAGTATTTT
CSVTQKLLGDTQYF
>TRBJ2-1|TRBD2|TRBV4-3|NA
TGCGCCAGCAGCCAAGCGACTAGCGGGCCCTACAATGAGCAGTTCTTC
CASSQATSGPYNEQFF
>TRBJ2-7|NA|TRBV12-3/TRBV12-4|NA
TGTGCCAGCAGTCCCCCAATGGTAAACGAGCAGTACTTC
CASSPPMVNEQYF
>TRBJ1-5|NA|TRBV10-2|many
TGCGCCAGCAGCCCAGGGGTCACGGGCAATCAGCCCCAGCATTTT
CASSPGVTGNQPQHF
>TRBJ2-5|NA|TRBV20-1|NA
TGTACCTCGGATCGGGAGACCCAGTACTTC
CTSDRETQYF
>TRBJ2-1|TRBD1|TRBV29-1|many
TGCAGCGTTGACCGGGACAGGCCAGGGGCGGGCGTGAACAATGAGCAGTTCTTC
CSVDRDRPGAGVNNEQFF
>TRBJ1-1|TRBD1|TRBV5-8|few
TGTGCCAGCAGCTATGGTCACAGGGGAGGGATCACTGAAGCTTTCTTT
CASSYGHRGGITEAFF
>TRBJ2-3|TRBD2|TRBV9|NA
TGTGCCAGCAGCGTAGGGGGATCGCTAGCGGGATCCACAGATACGCAGTATTTT
CASSVGGSLAGSTDTQYF
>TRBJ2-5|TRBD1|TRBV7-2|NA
TGTGCCAGCAGCCCCAACACAGGGGGGCAAACCCAGTACTTC
CASSPNTGGQTQYF
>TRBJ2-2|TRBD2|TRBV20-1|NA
TGCAGTGCTAGAGCTTCGACTAGCGGGAGAGGGAACACCGGGGAGCTGTTTTTT
CSARASTSGRGNTGELFF
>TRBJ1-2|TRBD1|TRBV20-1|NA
TGCAGTGCCCGGAGGACAGGGAGCAAAAACTATGGCTACACCTTC
CSARRTGSKNYGYTF
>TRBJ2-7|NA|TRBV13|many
TGTGCCAGCAGGTGGGGAAGCGAGCAGTACTTC
CASRWGSEQYF
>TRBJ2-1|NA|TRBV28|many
TGTGCCAGCAGTGTGCAGGCTATATACAATGAGCAGTTCTTC
CASSVQAIYNEQFF
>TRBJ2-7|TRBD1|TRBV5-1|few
TGCGCCAGCAGCTTGGCCACTACAGGGGACGAGCAGTACTTC
CASSLATTGDEQYF
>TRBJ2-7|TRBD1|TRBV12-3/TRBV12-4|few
TGTGCCACCCGGAAGACAGGGGGCTACGAGCAGTACTTC
CATRKTGGYEQYF
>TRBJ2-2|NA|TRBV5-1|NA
TGCGCCAGCAGCTTGGACAGGCAGAACACCGGGGAGCTGTTTTTT
CASSLDRQNTGELFF
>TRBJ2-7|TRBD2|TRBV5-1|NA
TGCGCCAGCAAGAAAGGACTAGCGGGAGGGCCCATATCCTACGAGCAGTACTTC
CASKKGLAGGPISYEQYF
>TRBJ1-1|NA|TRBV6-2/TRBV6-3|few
TGTGCCAGCAGTTCAAACGGGGGGCGCGCTGAAGCTTTCTTT
CASSSNGGRAEAFF
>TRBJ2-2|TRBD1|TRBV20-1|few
TGCAGTGCTAGGGATGTACAGGGGGCTCCCGGGGAGCTGTTTTTT
CSARDVQGAPGELFF
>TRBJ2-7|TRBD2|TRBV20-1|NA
TGCAGTGCTGCTCGGACAAGTGCGGGAGTAGTCCCCTACGAGCAGTACTTC
CSAARTSAGVVPYEQYF
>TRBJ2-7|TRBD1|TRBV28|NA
TGTGCCAGCAGTTCTGACAGGGGGCTCACGGGGCAGACCTACGAGCAGTACTTC
CASSSDRGLTGQTYEQYF
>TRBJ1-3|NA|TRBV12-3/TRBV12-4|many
TGTGCCAGCAGTTTAGACAGACCGACTGGAAACACCATATATTTT
CASSLDRPTGNTIYF
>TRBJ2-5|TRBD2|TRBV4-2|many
TGTGCCAGCAGCCAAGATCTAGCGGGAGGTGAGACCCAGTACTTC
CASSQDLAGGETQYF
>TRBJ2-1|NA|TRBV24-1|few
TGTGCCACCAGTGATTTGAACCAGGCTAACTCCTACAATGAGCAGTTCTTC
CATSDLNQANSYNEQFF
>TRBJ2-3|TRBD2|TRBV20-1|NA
TGCAGTGCTCTACCCACGGGAGGGGAAATACTTCAGGAGCAGTATTTT
CSALPTGGEILQEQYF
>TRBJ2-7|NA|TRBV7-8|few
TGTGCCAGCAGCTTAGGGGGACCCATTATCAACGAGCAGTACTTC
CASSLGGPIINEQYF
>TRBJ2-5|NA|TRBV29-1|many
TGCAGCGTGGGACAAAACCAAGAGACCCAGTACTTC
CSVGQNQETQYF
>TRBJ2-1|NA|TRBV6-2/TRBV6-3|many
TGTGCCAGCAGTTACTCGTGGGGGGTGGTCAATGAGCAGTTCTTC
CASSYSWGVVNEQFF
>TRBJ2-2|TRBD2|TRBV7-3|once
TGTGCCAGCAGCTTAACGACTAGCGGCTACGGGGAGCTGTTTTTT
CASSLTTSGYGELFF
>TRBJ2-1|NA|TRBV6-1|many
TGTGCCAGCAGTCTCCATGGGCGGGACACCGATGAGCAGTTCTTC
CASSLHGRDTDEQFF